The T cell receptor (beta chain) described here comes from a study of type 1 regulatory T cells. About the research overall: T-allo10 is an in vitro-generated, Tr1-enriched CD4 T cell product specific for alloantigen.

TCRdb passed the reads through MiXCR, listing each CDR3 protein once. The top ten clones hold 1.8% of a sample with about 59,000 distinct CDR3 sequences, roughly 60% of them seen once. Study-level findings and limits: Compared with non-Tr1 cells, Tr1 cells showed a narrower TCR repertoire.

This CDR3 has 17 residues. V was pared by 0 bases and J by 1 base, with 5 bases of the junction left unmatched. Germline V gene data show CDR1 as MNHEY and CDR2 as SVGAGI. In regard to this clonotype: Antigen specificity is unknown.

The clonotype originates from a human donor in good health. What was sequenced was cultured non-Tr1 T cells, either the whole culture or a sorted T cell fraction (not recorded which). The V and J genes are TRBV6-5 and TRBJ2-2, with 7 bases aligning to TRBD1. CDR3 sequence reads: CASSYSMGQRNTGELFF. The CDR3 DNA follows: TGTGCCAGCAGTTACTCAATGGGACAGCGGAACACCGGGGAGCTGTTTTTT.